The 27 T cell receptor beta chains reported below all come from one sample, sequenced in a study of glioma-infiltrating T cells after dendritic cell vaccination (dated by TCRdb to about 2016). Library creation used the immunoSEQ multiplex PCR assay. TCRdb re-hosts the immuneACCESS table, in-frame sequences only. Its copies lack some clones; in the studies checked, an unresolved V gene accounts for under half of them, and the cause for the rest is not known. The sample table holds about 82,000 clones, of which roughly 89% were seen once. The top ten constitute approximately 3% of the sample. Sample: blood, taken before dendritic cell vaccination. The source of these receptors is a human donor with glioblastoma.

V and J are TRBV5-1 and TRBJ2-2; 8 nucleotides line up with TRBD2. V lost 3 bases and J lost 5; bases outside the gene matches: 3. In germline, CDR1 is SGHRS, CDR2 YFSETQ. CDR3 length: 14 amino acids. As DNA, the CDR3 is TGCGCCAGCAGCTCCATAGCGGGAACCGGGGAGCTGTTTTTT. As protein: CASSSIAGTGELFF.

The V gene is TRBV19, the J gene TRBJ1-1, with D unclear. The germline V gene has CDR1 LNHDA and CDR2 SQIVND (reference sequence). The CDR3 is made up of 12 amino acids. V was pared by 7 bases and J by 5 bases, with 11 bases between. The CDR3 sequence: CASKLGQTEAFF. The CDR3 region has the DNA TGTGCCAGTAAATTGGGCCAAACTGAAGCTTTCTTT.

The genes are TRBV5-1 and TRBJ1-2, with 9 bases that match TRBD1. From germline, CDR1 is SGHRS and CDR2 YFSETQ. J was trimmed by 4 bases and V by 0 bases; bases with no gene match: 4. This CDR3 is 15 amino acids long. The CDR3 reads CASSLGGQGGYGYTF. Written as DNA, the CDR3 is TGCGCCAGCAGCTTGGGGGGACAGGGTGGCTATGGCTACACCTTC.

This clone was seen more than once but under ten times. V usage is TRBV21-1 and J usage is TRBJ1-5; the D call TRBD1 from the table was never checked on the DNA. TRBV21-1 counts as a pseudogene. This CDR3 has 16 residues. CDR3 nucleotide sequence: TGTGCCAGCGGACAGAGGGGTTCATATACTCATCAGCCCCAGCATTTT. The encoded protein is CASGQRGSYTHQPQHF.

The chain carries TRBV6-1 and TRBJ2-5; TRBD2 aligns across 7 bases. With the DNA end fitting TRBJ2-7 better, the J assignment may be wrong. The CDR3 is 16 amino acids. CDR1 and CDR2 from the germline V gene are MNHNS and SASEGT. The CDR3 DNA follows: TGTGCCAGCAGTGATAGTTTGCGCGGGAGTTCCTACGAGCAGTACTTC. It translates to CASSDSLRGSSYEQYF.

This clone is labeled medium-sized. The chain carries TRBV27 and TRBJ2-1, with 8 bases matching TRBD2. The CDR3 extends over 15 amino acids. From germline, CDR1 is MNHEY and CDR2 SMNVEV (reference sequence). The trim removed 5 bases at V and 0 bases at J, leaving 3 bases unmatched. The CDR3 loop is CASSLAGGSYNEQFF. The CDR3 DNA sequence: TGTGCCAGCAGTCTAGCGGGTGGCTCCTACAATGAGCAGTTCTTC.

The genes are TRBV20-1 and TRBJ1-2; the match to TRBD1 covers 9 bases. The ends lost 7 bases at V and 3 bases at J; junction bases unmatched: 0. Germline V gene lookup returns CDR1 DFQATT and CDR2 SNEGSKA (reference sequence). The CDR3 consists of 11 residues. CDR3 amino acids: CSGTGDYGYTF. The CDR3 nucleotides read TGCAGTGGGACAGGGGACTATGGCTACACCTTC.

This clone was observed once. This sequence joins TRBV5-4 and TRBJ2-7, with TRBD2 identical over 10 bases. CDR1 and CDR2 from the germline V gene are SGHNT and YYREEE (reference sequence). V shed 5 bases, J shed 1 base, and the junction held 6 bases outside the gene matches. The CDR3 has 15 residues. CDR3 loop: CASSPSGRGSYEQYF. DNA for the CDR3: TGTGCCAGCAGTCCAAGCGGGAGGGGTTCCTACGAGCAGTACTTC.

This chain joins TRBV30 and TRBJ2-7, with TRBD2 matching 8 bases. Germline CDR1 GTSNPN, CDR2 SVGIG (reference sequence). The CDR3 has 15 residues. With 3 bases clipped from V and 8 bases from J, the junction kept 15 bases outside the gene matches. The CDR3 nucleotides read TGTGCCTGGAGACCAACCGGGACTAGTAACAGCAAGCAGTACTTC. Its translation: CAWRPTGTSNSKQYF.

This chain uses TRBV7-3 with TRBJ2-5, with 7 bases fitting TRBD2. Germline CDR1 SGHTA, CDR2 FQGTGA. The CDR3 covers 14 residues. The ends lost 7 bases at V and 1 base at J; junction bases unmatched: 6. The CDR3 sequence: CASNNGGTQETQYF. In nucleotides, the CDR3 is TGTGCCAGCAATAACGGGGGGACCCAAGAGACCCAGTACTTC.

This clone was seen once. The V gene is TRBV5-5, the J gene TRBJ1-1, with TRBD1 as a possible D gene (5 bases). Trimming pared 2 bases from V and 8 bases from J, leaving 13 bases between. Germline lookup yields CDR1 SGHKS and CDR2 YYEKEE (reference sequence). The CDR3 runs to 13 residues. For the CDR3, the DNA is TGTGCCAGCAGCTTTGGGGGAGGAGGCGAAGCTTTCTTT. Its protein is CASSFGGGGEAFF.

The rearrangement links TRBV5-1 to TRBJ2-7; 12 bases line up with TRBD2. The CDR3 has 17 residues. CDR1 and CDR2 (germline): SGHRS, YFSETQ. V shed 0 bases, J shed 6 bases, and the junction held 10 bases outside the gene matches. CDR3 in DNA: TGCGCCAGCAGCTTGGAGGGTACTAGCGGGAGGTTGGCCGAGCAGTACTTC. Translating it yields CASSLEGTSGRLAEQYF.

The chain combines TRBV11-2 with TRBJ2-5; TRBD2 is a possible D gene (6 bases). CDR1 SGHAT and CDR2 FQNNGV come from the germline V gene. V dropped 4 bases and J dropped 11 bases, with 14 bases sitting between them. The CDR3 runs to 12 residues. The CDR3 reads CASSWGLREQYF. The CDR3, as DNA: TGTGCCAGCAGCTGGGGACTGCGTGAGCAGTACTTC.

This chain joins TRBV6-1 and TRBJ2-5; the match to TRBD2 covers 9 bases. Losses at the gene ends were 0 bases for V and 5 bases for J; bases not matched to a gene: 4. CDR1 is MNHNS, CDR2 SASEGT, per germline. The CDR3 extends over 15 amino acids. The CDR3 DNA sequence: TGTGCCAGCAGTGAAGCGCAGGCGGGGGGGGAGACCCAGTACTTC. Amino acids: CASSEAQAGGETQYF.

As concerns this clone: Different DNA sequences within this sample yield the same CDR3. The J gene is TRBJ1-5, the V gene TRBV6-5; TRBD1 matches at 8 bases. CDR1 and CDR2 from the germline V gene are MNHEY and SVGAGI. This CDR3 comprises 14 residues. With 6 bases clipped from V and 1 base from J, the junction kept 2 bases outside the gene matches. The CDR3 is CASRGQGSNQPQHF. Written as DNA, the CDR3 is TGTGCCAGCAGAGGACAGGGCAGCAATCAGCCCCAGCATTTT.

The rearrangement links TRBV7-9 to TRBJ2-7; TRBD2 agrees at 11 bases. Germline loops: CDR1 SEHNR, CDR2 FQNEAQ (reference sequence). The V gene end was trimmed by 5 bases and the J gene end by 5 bases; junction bases not matched to a gene: 2. The CDR3 contains 13 residues. CDR3 DNA sequence: TGTGCCAGCAGCCGGGGACTAGCGGACGAGCAGTACTTC. Encoded protein: CASSRGLADEQYF.

The gene calls are TRBV5-6 and TRBJ1-1; D uncertain. V was trimmed by 7 bases and J by 8 bases, leaving 12 bases between them. The CDR3 is made up of 11 amino acids. The germline V gene has CDR1 SGHDT and CDR2 YYEEEE. The CDR3 region is CASFAEAEAFF. Written as DNA, the CDR3 is TGTGCCAGCTTCGCCGAGGCCGAAGCTTTCTTT.

J is TRBJ2-7 and V is TRBV7-9; 8 bases fit TRBD1. This CDR3 is 15 amino acids long. V lost 5 bases to trimming and J lost 0 bases; unmatched junction nucleotides: 6. Germline assignment: CDR1 SEHNR and CDR2 FQNEAQ (reference sequence). CDR3 amino acids: CASSPRTGYSYEQYF. CDR3 coding DNA: TGTGCCAGCAGCCCGAGGACAGGGTACTCCTACGAGCAGTACTTC. Drawing the rest from reference TRBV7-9 and TRBJ2-7, the complete variable domain is DTGVSQNPRHKITKRGQNVTFRCDPISEHNRLYWYRQTLGQGPEFLTYFQNEAQLEKSRLLSDRFSAERPKGSFSTLEIQRTEQGDSAMYLCASSPRTGYSYEQYFGPGTRLTVT.

The chain joins TRBV11-2 to TRBJ1-1, with D possibly matching TRBD1 (5 bases). Trimming pared 3 bases from V and 2 bases from J, leaving 10 bases between. Germline V gene data show CDR1 as SGHAT and CDR2 as FQNNGV. The CDR3 loop spans 14 amino acids. CDR3 DNA: TGTGCCAGCAGCTTTGGTCAGGGAAACACTGAAGCTTTCTTT. Encoded protein: CASSFGQGNTEAFF.

This clone turned up a few times. This chain joins TRBV9 and TRBJ2-3; 13 bases line up with TRBD2. The V segment lost 4 bases and the J segment 5 bases; nucleotides outside the gene matches: 7. CDR3 length: 16 amino acids. Germline loops: CDR1 SGDLS, CDR2 YYNGEE. The CDR3 loop reads CASSKLAGGPIDTQYF. In DNA form, the CDR3 reads TGTGCCAGCAGCAAACTAGCGGGGGGGCCGATAGATACGCAGTATTTT. Drawing the rest from reference TRBV9 and TRBJ2-3, the complete variable domain is DSGVTQTPKHLITATGQRVTLRCSPRSGDLSVYWYQQSLDQGLQFLIQYYNGEERAKGNILERFSAQQFPDLHSELNLSSLELGDSALYFCASSKLAGGPIDTQYFGPGTRLTVL.

The V and J genes are TRBV19 and TRBJ1-5, with D unclear. Germline-derived CDR1 and CDR2 are LNHDA and SQIVND (reference sequence). CDR3 size: 16 residues. The V gene lost 4 bases and the J gene lost 5 bases, with 18 bases spanning the gap. The CDR3 DNA follows: TGTGCCAGTAGTACAGAAAACGGGGTTCCCGATCAGCCCCAGCATTTT. Residues: CASSTENGVPDQPQHF.

The J gene is TRBJ2-1, the V gene TRBV4-1; D remains unclear. Germline CDR1 and CDR2: MGHRA and YSYEKL. The CDR3 runs to 14 residues. The V end was cut by 1 base, the J end by 12 bases, with 16 bases between. The CDR3 nucleotides are TGCGCCAGCAGCCAAGGAGGAGCCGGAAACACGCAGTTCTTC. Its protein product is CASSQGGAGNTQFF.

The chain employs TRBV6-5 and TRBJ1-2, with D possibly being TRBD1 (5 bases). Germline V lookup: CDR1 MNHEY, CDR2 SVGAGI. Trimming took 0 bases from V and 7 from J, leaving 15 bases between them. The CDR3 is made up of 15 amino acids. CDR3 DNA: TGTGCCAGCAGTTACTCGGGAGGGACGGCGTCTGGCTACACCTTC. Translating gives CASSYSGGTASGYTF.

This chain links TRBV5-1 with TRBJ2-7; the match to TRBD1 covers 8 bases. Unmatched junction bases numbered 5, after V lost 2 bases and J lost 7 bases. The germline gives CDR1 SGHRS, CDR2 YFSETQ. This CDR3 contains 13 residues. CDR3: CASSLQGGQEQYF. The CDR3 DNA reads TGCGCCAGCAGCTTACAGGGGGGCCAGGAGCAGTACTTC.

Concerning this clone itself: Other DNA sequences of this sample code for an identical CDR3. The V call is TRBV19, the J call TRBJ1-1, with 8 bases fitting TRBD1. The CDR3 length is 14 residues. The germline gives CDR1 LNHDA, CDR2 SQIVND (reference sequence). Trimming at V came to 0 bases and at J to 6 bases, leaving 3 bases not matched to a gene. CDR3 residues: CASSIEGRGPEAFF. CDR3 sequence (DNA): TGTGCCAGTAGTATAGAGGGCAGGGGGCCTGAAGCTTTCTTT.

Regarding this clone: An end of the junction does not agree with germline; a read error may underlie this. The gene calls are TRBV7-7 and TRBJ2-2, with 7 positions matching TRBD1. CDR3 size: 16 residues. Germline V gene sequence: CDR1 SSHAT, CDR2 FNYEAQ (reference sequence). The CDR3 sequence: CASSSSGTANTGELFF. CDR3 nucleotides: TGTGCTAGCAGCAGTTCCGGGACAGCGAACACCGGGGAGCTGTTTTTT. The whole variable domain, remainder taken from reference TRBV7-7 and TRBJ2-2, is GAGVSQSPRYKVTKRGQDVTLRCDPISSHATLYWYQQALGQGPEFLTYFNYEAQPDKSGLPSDRFSAERPEGSISTLTIQRTEQRDSAMYRCASSSSGTANTGELFFGEGSRLTVL.

This clone was counted a single time. The J gene is TRBJ1-1, the V gene TRBV7-3, with 9 bases aligning to TRBD1. V lost 4 bases to trimming and J lost 6 bases; unmatched junction nucleotides: 9. This CDR3 is 15 amino acids long. Germline values: CDR1 SGHTA, CDR2 FQGTGA. CDR3 bases: TGTGCCAGCAGCTCAAGTGGGACAGGGTTTTCTGAAGCTTTCTTT. Translating it yields CASSSSGTGFSEAFF.